This is a list of T cell receptor beta chains from one sample in a study of shared clonotypes between healthy human individuals. The repertoire was sequenced with immunoSEQ multiplex PCR; TCRdb's copy has only in-frame clones and lacks some. The sample carries some 2.1 million clones, about 95% recorded once. Sequencing was done on a sample of naive CD8+ T cells sorted from blood. Receptors were obtained from a man aged 18 to 30 in good health. Each CDR3 is given with its conserved first and last residue. D genes are given only for firm matches. Clone size appears in some rows only: once, few, many, or a class for an expanded clone.

v_gene,j_gene,d_gene,abundance,CDR3aa,CDR3nt
TRBV6-5,TRBJ1-5,NA,few,CASSYSAGPTAAQHF,TGTGCCAGCAGTTACTCGGCTGGGCCGACAGCAGCCCAGCATTTT
TRBV7-9,TRBJ2-1,NA,NA,CASSWIPDNEQFF,TGTGCCAGCAGCTGGATTCCAGACAATGAGCAGTTCTTC
TRBV13,TRBJ2-7,TRBD1,NA,CASSLDRANEQYF,TGTGCCAGCAGTTTGGACAGGGCCAACGAGCAGTACTTC
TRBV2,TRBJ2-7,TRBD1,NA,CASSHRSDRVSYEQYF,TGTGCCAGCAGTCACCGGTCCGACAGGGTATCCTACGAGCAGTACTTC
TRBV7-9,TRBJ1-6,NA,once,CASSSHKGELDSPLHF,TGTGCCAGCAGCTCTCATAAAGGGGAATTGGATTCACCCCTCCACTTT
TRBV30,TRBJ2-7,TRBD2,NA,CAWSVVAGGPSYEQYF,TGTGCCTGGAGTGTTGTCGCGGGAGGGCCCTCCTACGAGCAGTACTTC
TRBV7-9,TRBJ1-1,NA,NA,CASSLSDSYATEAFF,TGTGCCAGCAGCTTAAGCGACAGTTATGCCACTGAAGCTTTCTTT
TRBV6-1,TRBJ2-5,NA,NA,CASSEGIDSQETQYF,TGTGCCAGCAGTGAAGGCATAGACAGCCAAGAGACCCAGTACTTC
TRBV6-1,TRBJ2-7,NA,NA,CASSDGTTDYEQYF,TGTGCCAGCAGTGATGGAACTACTGATTACGAGCAGTACTTC
TRBV25-1,TRBJ2-2,NA,once,CASSAGVAGELFF,TGTGCCAGCAGTGCAGGGGTAGCCGGGGAGCTGTTTTTT
TRBV5-8,TRBJ2-5,TRBD1,NA,CASSWDSPGAQYF,TGTGCCAGCAGCTGGGACAGCCCGGGCGCCCAGTACTTC
TRBV11-3,TRBJ2-3,NA,NA,CASSLDGGDTQYF,TGTGCCAGCAGCTTAGATGGAGGAGATACGCAGTATTTT
TRBV12-5,TRBJ2-7,NA,NA,CASGPWAYEQYF,TGTGCTAGTGGTCCCTGGGCCTACGAGCAGTACTTC
TRBV6-6,TRBJ1-4,NA,once,CASSYSGVTNEKLFF,TGTGCCAGCAGTTACTCAGGGGTTACTAATGAAAAACTGTTTTTT
TRBV7-9,TRBJ2-7,TRBD1,NA,CASSLGSGQAYEQYF,TGTGCCAGCAGCTTAGGATCAGGACAGGCCTACGAGCAGTACTTC
TRBV27,TRBJ1-2,TRBD1,NA,CASSLTGDSGYTF,TGTGCCAGCAGTTTAACAGGGGATTCTGGCTACACCTTC
TRBV28,TRBJ2-2,TRBD2,NA,CASSLLAGFFPGELFF,TGTGCCAGCAGTTTACTAGCGGGGTTTTTCCCCGGGGAGCTGTTTTTT
TRBV30,TRBJ2-1,NA,few,CAWSGSSYNEQFF,TGTGCCTGGAGTGGGAGCTCCTACAATGAGCAGTTCTTC